The clone carrying this TCR delta chain was observed a few times. A far larger clone is one base from this, pointing to a likely read error. The sample has other DNA sequences that encode this CDR3 too. TCRdb reprocessed the RT-PCR reads through CATT. The data contain thousands of delta-chain clones, 3% to 4.5% of them singletons. The CDR3 has 14 residues. CDR1 and CDR2 from the germline V gene are GEAIGNYY and EKD. V was shortened by 3 bases and J by 1 base, with 11 bases between the two germline ends. The sample belongs to a study of gamma-delta T cells after stem cell transplantation. The TCR was taken from a human donor. It is not recorded whose cells these are; they may come from a transplant donor. J is TRDJ1 and V is TRDV2; D not certain. The sample consisted of gamma-delta T cells. CDR3 bases: TGTGCCTGTGACCGACTTCGTCCCACCGATAAACTCATCTTT. Translation gives CACDRLRPTDKLIF.